Following are 15 T cell receptor beta chains from one sample sequenced in a study of radiation and T cells in renal cell carcinoma. Treatment defined: 15 Gy SBRT to primary tumor, nephrectomy 4 weeks later. Sequenced by immunoSEQ multiplex PCR; TCRdb stores in-frame clones only, minus some. The table has about 16,000 clones, 50% seen once; the top ten hold around 43%. This specimen consisted of tumor tissue, obtained from a patient whose treatment included radiotherapy and nephrectomy. These receptor sequences come from a woman aged 60-70 years with renal cell carcinoma.

V and J are TRBV5-1 and TRBJ2-5; D tentatively reads TRBD1 or TRBD2 (6 bases each). Germline assignment: CDR1 SGHRS and CDR2 YFSETQ. The CDR3 runs to 16 residues. V was trimmed by 3 bases and J by 1 base, leaving 16 bases between them. The CDR3 coding sequence is TGCGCCAGCAGCTGGACCGGGGGCCCGCTCCAAGAGACCCAGTACTTC. Translating gives CASSWTGGPLQETQYF.

This clone was seen only a few times. The V gene is TRBV19, the J gene TRBJ2-7; 11 bases line up with TRBD2. The trim removed 1 base at V and 6 bases at J, leaving 2 bases unmatched. CDR3 length equals 14 residues. Germline V lookup: CDR1 LNHDA, CDR2 SQIVND (reference sequence). Here the CDR3 DNA reads TGTGCCAGTAGTATAGGGCTAGCGGGAGGCGAGCAGTACTTC. Its translation is CASSIGLAGGEQYF.

This chain links TRBV27 with TRBJ1-6; 7 nucleotides align to TRBD1. Germline lookup yields CDR1 MNHEY and CDR2 SMNVEV (reference sequence). The CDR3 is made up of 14 amino acids. J gave up 9 bases and V 4 bases, and 6 bases lay outside the gene matches. The CDR3 loop reads CASSSTGVVSPLHF. Written as DNA, the CDR3 is TGTGCCAGCAGTTCTACAGGGGTTGTTTCACCCCTCCACTTT.

The CDR3: CASSFLSDGYTF. In nucleotides, the CDR3 is TGTGCCAGCAGTTTCCTTTCCGATGGCTACACCTTC. The gene calls are TRBV28 and TRBJ1-2; D unresolved. The CDR3 spans 12 residues. Trimming shortened V by 3 bases and J by 6 bases, and 8 bases separated the two germline ends. Germline V gene lookup returns CDR1 MDHEN and CDR2 SYDVKM.

This chain links TRBV2 with TRBJ1-2; D is uncertain. The ends were cut back, 6 bases at V and 4 bases at J, with 15 bases in the middle. This CDR3 is built from 14 residues. CDR1 SNHLY and CDR2 FYNNEI come from the germline V gene. Here the CDR3 reads CASRSTSGTYGYTF. The DNA for the CDR3 is TGTGCCAGCAGATCAACAAGTGGTACCTATGGCTACACCTTC.

The V call is TRBV11-3, the J call TRBJ2-5; TRBD1 matches at 9 bases. Trimming cost V 5 bases and J 3 bases; bases outside gene matches: 1. CDR1 and CDR2 from the germline V gene are SGHNT and YENEEA. This CDR3 region has 13 residues. As DNA, the CDR3 is TGTGCCAGCAGCCGACAGGGGGAAGAGACCCAGTACTTC. It is translated as CASSRQGEETQYF.

The chain employs TRBV29-1 and TRBJ1-1; D unresolved. Trimming took 1 base from V and 4 from J, leaving 10 bases between them. Germline loops: CDR1 SQVTM, CDR2 ANQGSEA. The CDR3 is 13 amino acids. The CDR3 DNA is TGCAGCGTTGAAGGAAGACCCAGCACTGAAGCTTTCTTT. It yields the protein CSVEGRPSTEAFF.

The CDR3 loop reads CASTSRGRTTDTQYF. DNA for the CDR3: TGTGCCAGTACCTCTCGCGGAAGGACAACAGATACGCAGTATTTT. The V and J genes are TRBV19 and TRBJ2-3; D perhaps matches TRBD1 (5 bases). This CDR3 is built from 15 residues. Germline CDR1 LNHDA, CDR2 SQIVND (reference sequence). Trimming cost V 7 bases and J 3 bases, with 17 bases left between them.

The V gene is TRBV5-1, the J gene TRBJ2-1, with D possibly matching TRBD1 (5 bases). The CDR3 consists of 13 residues. Germline V gene sequence: CDR1 SGHRS, CDR2 YFSETQ. Trimming took 0 bases from V and 4 from J, leaving 5 bases between them. The CDR3 sequence is CASSLGQYNEQFF. CDR3 nucleotides: TGCGCCAGCAGCTTGGGACAGTACAATGAGCAGTTCTTC.

Note on this clone: The junction differs from germline at one of its ends, possibly a read error. The rearrangement joins TRBV5-4 to TRBJ2-3, with 7 bases fitting TRBD2. This CDR3 comprises 13 residues. CDR1 is SGHNT and CDR2 is YYREEE in the germline V gene (reference sequence). The CDR3 sequence: CASSDLTSELNFF. The DNA for the CDR3 is TGTGCCAGCAGCGACCTTACTAGCGAGCTTAACTTTTTT.

V gene TRBV9 combines with J gene TRBJ1-3; D remains ambiguous. The ends were cut back, 0 bases at V and 1 base at J, with 5 bases in the middle. Germline V gene data show CDR1 as SGDLS and CDR2 as YYNGEE. CDR3 length equals 14 residues. CDR3 region: CASSVDLSGNTIYF. For the CDR3, the DNA is TGTGCCAGCAGCGTAGATCTTTCTGGAAACACCATATATTTT.

This clone has a handful of counts. The chain carries TRBV5-6 and TRBJ1-3, with D perhaps matching TRBD1 (6 bases). The CDR3 covers 15 residues. Germline V gene data show CDR1 as SGHDT and CDR2 as YYEEEE. Trimming stripped 4 bases from V and 3 bases from J, with 14 bases between. The CDR3 spells CASSPRGIGGNTIYF. CDR3 nucleotides: TGTGCCAGCAGCCCCAGGGGTATCGGTGGAAACACCATATATTTT.

In this sample, this clone turned up a few times. This chain links TRBV6-6 with TRBJ1-6, with D maybe TRBD1 (5 bases). Germline V lookup: CDR1 MNHNY, CDR2 SVGAGI (reference sequence). The CDR3 length is 16 residues. The V end was cut by 2 bases, the J end by 8 bases, with 16 bases between. The CDR3 DNA sequence: TGTGCCAGCAGTTACGCAGGGTCAGCGGGAGATTCACCCCTCCACTTT. Translation gives CASSYAGSAGDSPLHF.

The V gene is TRBV6-6, the J gene TRBJ2-6; tentatively, D is TRBD2 (5 bases). V lost 2 bases to trimming and J lost 4 bases, with 9 bases between them. This CDR3 is built from 15 residues. The germline gives CDR1 MNHNY, CDR2 SVGAGI (reference sequence). The CDR3 spells CASSYRGSGANVLTF. The CDR3 nucleotides read TGTGCCAGCAGTTACCGGGGTTCCGGGGCCAACGTCCTGACTTTC.

The chain recombines TRBV25-1 with TRBJ2-6; a weak D match, TRBD1 (5 bases). Germline V gives CDR1 MGHDK, CDR2 SYGVNS. V shed 3 bases and J shed 1 base, with 13 bases lying between them. This CDR3 has 17 residues. The CDR3 DNA follows: TGTGCCAGCAGTGACACAGGCCCAGCGTCTGGGGCCAACGTCCTGACTTTC. This sequence encodes CASSDTGPASGANVLTF.